A selection of T cell receptor beta chains follows, all from one sample in a study of T cell changes during pregnancy in multiple sclerosis. Only in-frame clones appear in the TCRdb table, and some are missing; sequencing was by immunoSEQ multiplex PCR. Of 30,000 to 45,000 clones listed, approximately 92% are singletons. Sequenced here: CD4+ T cells from peripheral blood mononuclear cells, sampled in the third trimester of pregnancy. The receptors come from a female donor in good health, enrolled as a control in a pregnancy study. Both conserved end residues are part of each CDR3. The D gene is left open where the match is weak.

d_gene: .; len: 13; v_gene: TRBV29-1; j_gene: TRBJ1-1; CDR3aa: CSALLGQNTEAFF
d_gene: TRBD1; len: 12; v_gene: TRBV5-6; j_gene: TRBJ2-1; CDR3aa: CASSFDRDEQFF
d_gene: .; len: 15; v_gene: TRBV7-2; j_gene: TRBJ2-5; CDR3aa: CASSPRGGRQETQYF
d_gene: TRBD1; len: 16; v_gene: TRBV19; j_gene: TRBJ1-1; CDR3aa: CASSELDRGSNTEAFF
d_gene: .; len: 16; v_gene: TRBV5-6; j_gene: TRBJ2-6; CDR3aa: CASSFLTASGANVLTF
d_gene: .; len: 12; v_gene: TRBV30; j_gene: TRBJ1-2; CDR3aa: CAWSVRQSGYTF
d_gene: .; len: 14; v_gene: TRBV5-3; j_gene: TRBJ1-5; CDR3aa: CARSFGGNNQPQHF
d_gene: .; len: 20; v_gene: TRBV5-1; j_gene: TRBJ2-1; CDR3aa: CASSPKLGLGRGPSYNEQFF
d_gene: .; len: 13; v_gene: TRBV6-6; j_gene: TRBJ1-5; CDR3aa: CASGEELVQPQHF
d_gene: TRBD1; len: 15; v_gene: TRBV6-1; j_gene: TRBJ2-2; CDR3aa: CASRKLDRATGELFF
d_gene: .; len: 16; v_gene: TRBV7-3; j_gene: TRBJ1-5; CDR3aa: CASSLTWKRARQPQHF
d_gene: TRBD1; len: 17; v_gene: TRBV28; j_gene: TRBJ1-2; CDR3aa: CASSLWHAGQAVNGYTF
d_gene: TRBD1; len: 13; v_gene: TRBV19; j_gene: TRBJ1-1; CDR3aa: CASSTRQGTEAFF
d_gene: .; len: 13; v_gene: TRBV2; j_gene: TRBJ1-5; CDR3aa: CASRMSHNQPQHF
d_gene: TRBD2; len: 14; v_gene: TRBV11-3; j_gene: TRBJ2-1; CDR3aa: CASSRAGGLDEQFF
d_gene: .; len: 18; v_gene: TRBV19; j_gene: TRBJ1-5; CDR3aa: CASSKAPIQGYSNQPQHF
d_gene: TRBD1; len: 18; v_gene: TRBV7-9; j_gene: TRBJ2-6; CDR3aa: CASSLARTGSGGANVLTF
d_gene: .; len: 16; v_gene: TRBV15; j_gene: TRBJ1-1; CDR3aa: CATSRAYPTVNTEAFF
d_gene: TRBD1; len: 14; v_gene: TRBV19; j_gene: TRBJ1-2; CDR3aa: CASSTDRGGYGYTF
d_gene: TRBD1; len: 13; v_gene: TRBV2; j_gene: TRBJ2-7; CDR3aa: CAGAGTGVNEQYF
d_gene: TRBD1; len: 14; v_gene: TRBV7-2; j_gene: TRBJ1-2; CDR3aa: CASSLYQGAWGYTF
d_gene: .; len: 10; v_gene: TRBV30; j_gene: TRBJ1-2; CDR3aa: CGGGNYGYTF
d_gene: TRBD1; len: 13; v_gene: TRBV18; j_gene: TRBJ1-4; CDR3aa: CASSPDRGEKLFF
d_gene: TRBD1; len: 13; v_gene: TRBV2; j_gene: TRBJ1-2; CDR3aa: CASRDQGAIGYTF
d_gene: .; len: 15; v_gene: TRBV28; j_gene: TRBJ1-6; CDR3aa: CASSHLGREDSPLHF
d_gene: TRBD1; len: 17; v_gene: TRBV7-9; j_gene: TRBJ1-2; CDR3aa: CASSLASPGQGNYGYTF
d_gene: TRBD2; len: 15; v_gene: TRBV2; j_gene: TRBJ2-7; CDR3aa: CASSPQSGGTYEQYF
d_gene: TRBD2; len: 15; v_gene: TRBV7-2; j_gene: TRBJ2-5; CDR3aa: CASSRSGGARETQYF
d_gene: TRBD1; len: 15; v_gene: TRBV18; j_gene: TRBJ2-7; CDR3aa: CASSETGGGSYEQYF
d_gene: .; len: 15; v_gene: TRBV19; j_gene: TRBJ1-1; CDR3aa: CASTPSGLGTAEAFF
d_gene: .; len: 13; v_gene: TRBV11-2; j_gene: TRBJ2-7; CDR3aa: CASSSSEVYEQYF
d_gene: .; len: 14; v_gene: TRBV4-3; j_gene: TRBJ1-1; CDR3aa: CASSQVRGSPEAFF
d_gene: .; len: 15; v_gene: TRBV28; j_gene: TRBJ1-1; CDR3aa: CASSLPSGNLPEAFF
d_gene: .; len: 11; v_gene: TRBV6-4; j_gene: TRBJ1-1; CDR3aa: CASTSGTEAFF
d_gene: .; len: 13; v_gene: TRBV5-1; j_gene: TRBJ1-5; CDR3aa: CASSFSGKQPQHF
d_gene: .; len: 14; v_gene: TRBV2; j_gene: TRBJ1-2; CDR3aa: CASILEELGDGYTF
d_gene: .; len: 15; v_gene: TRBV6-6; j_gene: TRBJ2-7; CDR3aa: CASSSAGQSSYEQYF
d_gene: .; len: 11; v_gene: TRBV7-2; j_gene: TRBJ2-1; CDR3aa: CASSSVVEQFF
d_gene: TRBD1; len: 15; v_gene: TRBV7-9; j_gene: TRBJ1-1; CDR3aa: CASSLATTGGTEAFF
d_gene: .; len: 14; v_gene: TRBV28; j_gene: TRBJ1-4; CDR3aa: CASSPSGVNEKLFF
d_gene: .; len: 15; v_gene: TRBV28; j_gene: TRBJ2-2; CDR3aa: CASNPGQGIAGELFF
d_gene: TRBD2; len: 16; v_gene: TRBV13; j_gene: TRBJ2-3; CDR3aa: CASSRLGQGGTDTQYF
d_gene: .; len: 16; v_gene: TRBV2; j_gene: TRBJ2-5; CDR3aa: CASSDSGQRLKETQYF
d_gene: TRBD1; len: 14; v_gene: TRBV7-2; j_gene: TRBJ1-1; CDR3aa: CASSSTGRSTEAFF
d_gene: TRBD1; len: 16; v_gene: TRBV27; j_gene: TRBJ1-2; CDR3aa: CASSPQRQGMGYGYTF